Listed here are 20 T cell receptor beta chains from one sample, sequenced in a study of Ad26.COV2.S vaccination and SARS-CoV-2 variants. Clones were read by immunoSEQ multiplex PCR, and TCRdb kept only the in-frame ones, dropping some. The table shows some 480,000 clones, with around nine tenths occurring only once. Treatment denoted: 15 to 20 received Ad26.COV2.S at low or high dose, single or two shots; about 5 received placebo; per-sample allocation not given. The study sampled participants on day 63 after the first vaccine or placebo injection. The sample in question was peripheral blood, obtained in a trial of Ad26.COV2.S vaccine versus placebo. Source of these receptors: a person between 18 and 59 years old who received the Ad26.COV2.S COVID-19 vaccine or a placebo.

The DNA for the CDR3 is TGTGCCATCAGAGGGGATAGGGCGGGGTATGGCTACACCTTC. It codes for CAIRGDRAGYGYTF. The V gene is TRBV10-3, the J gene TRBJ1-2; perhaps TRBD1 as D (5 bases). Trimming took 6 bases from V and 5 from J, leaving 16 bases between them. CDR1 is ENHRY, CDR2 SYGVKD, per germline. CDR3 length equals 14 residues.

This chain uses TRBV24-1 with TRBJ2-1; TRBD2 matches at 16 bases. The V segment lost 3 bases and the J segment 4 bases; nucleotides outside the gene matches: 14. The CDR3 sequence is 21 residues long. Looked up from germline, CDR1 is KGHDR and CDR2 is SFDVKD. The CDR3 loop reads CATSDPKTGTSGRAEYNEQFF. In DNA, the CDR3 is TGTGCCACCAGTGATCCCAAAACCGGGACTAGCGGGAGGGCTGAGTACAATGAGCAGTTCTTC.

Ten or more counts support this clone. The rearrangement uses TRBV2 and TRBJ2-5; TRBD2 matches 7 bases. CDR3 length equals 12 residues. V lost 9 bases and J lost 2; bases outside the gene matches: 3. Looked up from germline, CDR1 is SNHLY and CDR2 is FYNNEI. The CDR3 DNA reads TGTGCCAGTTGGGGGGGGCAAGAGACCCAGTACTTC. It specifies CASWGGQETQYF. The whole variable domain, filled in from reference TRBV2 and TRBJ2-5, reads EPEVTQTPSHQVTQMGQEVILRCVPISNHLYFYWYRQILGQKVEFLVSFYNNEISEKSEIFDDQFSVERPDGSNFTLKIRSTKLEDSAMYFCASWGGQETQYFGPGTRLLVL.

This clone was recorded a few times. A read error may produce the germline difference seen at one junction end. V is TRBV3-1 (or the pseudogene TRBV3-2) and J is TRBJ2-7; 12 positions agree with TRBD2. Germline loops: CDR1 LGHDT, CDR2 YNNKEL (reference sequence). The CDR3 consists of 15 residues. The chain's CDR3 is CASRQGTSGSYEQYF. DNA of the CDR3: TGTGCCAGCAGACAAGGGACTAGCGGGTCCTACGAGCAGTACTTC.

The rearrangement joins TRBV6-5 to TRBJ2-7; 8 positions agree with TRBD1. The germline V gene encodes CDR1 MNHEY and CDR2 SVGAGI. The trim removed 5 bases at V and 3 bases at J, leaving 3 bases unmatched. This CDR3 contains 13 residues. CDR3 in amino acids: CASSKGQDYEQYF. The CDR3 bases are TGTGCCAGCAGTAAGGGACAGGACTACGAGCAGTACTTC.

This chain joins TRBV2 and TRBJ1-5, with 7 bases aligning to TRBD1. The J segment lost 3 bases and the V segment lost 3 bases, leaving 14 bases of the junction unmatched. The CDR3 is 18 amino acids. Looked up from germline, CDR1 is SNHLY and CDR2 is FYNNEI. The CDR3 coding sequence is TGTGCCAGCAGTGAGAGTGTTTTGGCCAGGGGGATCAATCAGCCCCAGCATTTT. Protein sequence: CASSESVLARGINQPQHF.

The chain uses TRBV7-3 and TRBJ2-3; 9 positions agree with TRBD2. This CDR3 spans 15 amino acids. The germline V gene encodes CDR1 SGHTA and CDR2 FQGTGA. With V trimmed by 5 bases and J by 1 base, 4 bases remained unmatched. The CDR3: CASSRTSARTDTQYF. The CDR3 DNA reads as TGTGCCAGCAGCCGGACTAGCGCCCGCACAGATACGCAGTATTTT.

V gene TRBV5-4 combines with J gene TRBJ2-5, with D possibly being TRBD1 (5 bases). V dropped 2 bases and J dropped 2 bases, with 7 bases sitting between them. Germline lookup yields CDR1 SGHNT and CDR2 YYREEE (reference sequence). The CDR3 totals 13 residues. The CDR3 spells CASSLDSQETQYF. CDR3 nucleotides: TGTGCCAGCAGCTTAGACAGTCAAGAGACCCAGTACTTC.

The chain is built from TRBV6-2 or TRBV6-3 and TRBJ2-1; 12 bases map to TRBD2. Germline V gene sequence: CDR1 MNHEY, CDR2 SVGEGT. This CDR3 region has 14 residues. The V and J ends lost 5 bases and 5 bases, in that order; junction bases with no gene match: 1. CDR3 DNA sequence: TGTGCCAGCAGTAGGACTAGCGGGAACAATGAGCAGTTCTTC. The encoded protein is CASSRTSGNNEQFF.

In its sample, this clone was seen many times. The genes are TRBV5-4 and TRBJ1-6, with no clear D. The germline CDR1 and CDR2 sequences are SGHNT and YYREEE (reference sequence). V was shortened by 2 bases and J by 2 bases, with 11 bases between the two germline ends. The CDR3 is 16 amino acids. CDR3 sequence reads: CASSFFGQAYNSPLHF. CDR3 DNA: TGTGCCAGCAGCTTTTTCGGCCAAGCCTATAATTCACCCCTCCACTTT. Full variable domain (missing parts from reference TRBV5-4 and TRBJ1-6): ETGVTQSPTHLIKTRGQQVTLRCSSQSGHNTVSWYQQALGQGPQFIFQYYREEENGRGNFPPRFSGLQFPNYSSELNVNALELDDSALYLCASSFFGQAYNSPLHFGNGTRLTVT.

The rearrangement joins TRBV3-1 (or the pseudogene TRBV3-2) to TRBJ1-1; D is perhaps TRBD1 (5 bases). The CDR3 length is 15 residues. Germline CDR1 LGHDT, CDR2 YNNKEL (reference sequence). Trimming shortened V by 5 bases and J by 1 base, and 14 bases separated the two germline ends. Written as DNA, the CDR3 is TGTGCCAGCAGCGCAACCCCGGGGGGGAACACTGAAGCTTTCTTT. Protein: CASSATPGGNTEAFF.

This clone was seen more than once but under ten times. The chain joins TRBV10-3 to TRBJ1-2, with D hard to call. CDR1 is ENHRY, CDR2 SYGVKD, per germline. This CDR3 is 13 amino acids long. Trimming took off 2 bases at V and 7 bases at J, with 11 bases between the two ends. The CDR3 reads CAISEGGVPGYTF. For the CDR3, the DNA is TGTGCCATCAGTGAGGGTGGGGTCCCTGGCTACACCTTC.

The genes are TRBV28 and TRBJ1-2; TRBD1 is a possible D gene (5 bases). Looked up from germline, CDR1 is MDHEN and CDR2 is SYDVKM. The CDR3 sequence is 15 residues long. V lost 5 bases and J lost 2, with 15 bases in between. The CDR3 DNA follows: TGTGCCAGCAGTCCAGCCGGGACGGAAAACTATGGCTACACCTTC. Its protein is CASSPAGTENYGYTF.

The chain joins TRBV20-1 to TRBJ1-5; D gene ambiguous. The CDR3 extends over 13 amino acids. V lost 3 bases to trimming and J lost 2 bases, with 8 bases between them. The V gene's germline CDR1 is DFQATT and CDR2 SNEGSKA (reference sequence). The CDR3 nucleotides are TGCAGTGCTAGTGAGGTGGGCAATCAGCCCCAGCATTTT. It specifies CSASEVGNQPQHF.

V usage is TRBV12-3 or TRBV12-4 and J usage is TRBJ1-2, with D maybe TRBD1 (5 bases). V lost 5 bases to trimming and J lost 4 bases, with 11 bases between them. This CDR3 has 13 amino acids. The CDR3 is CASSPQGVYGYTF. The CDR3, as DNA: TGTGCCAGCAGTCCCCAGGGCGTCTATGGCTACACCTTC.

The CDR3 protein is CASSLSPVNTGELFF. DNA for the CDR3: TGTGCCAGCAGCTTATCCCCTGTAAACACCGGGGAGCTGTTTTTT. The V call is TRBV13, the J call TRBJ2-2; D unresolved. Germline V gene data show CDR1 as PRHDT and CDR2 as FYEKMQ (reference sequence). The CDR3 sequence is 15 residues long. Between the trimmed V and J ends, which lost 2 bases and 2 bases, there was a span of 9 bases.

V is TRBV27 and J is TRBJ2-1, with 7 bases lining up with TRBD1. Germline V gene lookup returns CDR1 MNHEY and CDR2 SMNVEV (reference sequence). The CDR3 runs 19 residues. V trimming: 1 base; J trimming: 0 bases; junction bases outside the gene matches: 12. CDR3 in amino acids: CASSLWGPIQGNSYNEQFF. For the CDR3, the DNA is TGTGCCAGCAGTTTATGGGGTCCCATACAGGGGAACTCCTACAATGAGCAGTTCTTC.

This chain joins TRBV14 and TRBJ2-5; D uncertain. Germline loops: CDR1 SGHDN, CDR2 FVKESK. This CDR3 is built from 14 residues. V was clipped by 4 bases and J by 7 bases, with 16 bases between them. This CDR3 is CASSLNIPKGTQYF. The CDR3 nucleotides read TGTGCCAGCAGCCTAAACATACCGAAGGGGACCCAGTACTTC.

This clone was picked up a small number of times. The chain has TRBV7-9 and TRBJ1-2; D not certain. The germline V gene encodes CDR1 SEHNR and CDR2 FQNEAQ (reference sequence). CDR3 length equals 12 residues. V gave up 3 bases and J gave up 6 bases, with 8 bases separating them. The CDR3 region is CASSLYGDGYTF. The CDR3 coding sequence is TGTGCCAGCAGCTTGTACGGAGATGGCTACACCTTC.

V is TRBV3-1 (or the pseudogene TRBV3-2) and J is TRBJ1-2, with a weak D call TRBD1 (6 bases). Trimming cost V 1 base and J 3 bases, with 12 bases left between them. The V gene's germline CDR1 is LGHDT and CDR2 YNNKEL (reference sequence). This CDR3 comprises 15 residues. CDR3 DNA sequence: TGTGCCAGCAGCCAAGGGGGGCAGTCCTACTATGGCTACACCTTC. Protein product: CASSQGGQSYYGYTF.